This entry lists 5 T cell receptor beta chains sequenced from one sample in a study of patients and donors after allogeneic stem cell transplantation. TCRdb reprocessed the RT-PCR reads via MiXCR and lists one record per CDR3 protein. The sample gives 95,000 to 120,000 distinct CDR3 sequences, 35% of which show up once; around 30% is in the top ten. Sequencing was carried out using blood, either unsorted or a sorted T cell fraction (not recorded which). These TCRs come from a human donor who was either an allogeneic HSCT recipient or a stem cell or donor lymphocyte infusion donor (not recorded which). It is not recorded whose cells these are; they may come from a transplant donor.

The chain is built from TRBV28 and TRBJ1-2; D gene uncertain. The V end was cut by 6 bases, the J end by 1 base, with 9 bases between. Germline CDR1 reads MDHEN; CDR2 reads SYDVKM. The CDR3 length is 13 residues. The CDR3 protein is CASRRFGNYGYTF. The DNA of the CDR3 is TGTGCCAGCAGGCGGTTCGGTAACTATGGCTACACCTTC.

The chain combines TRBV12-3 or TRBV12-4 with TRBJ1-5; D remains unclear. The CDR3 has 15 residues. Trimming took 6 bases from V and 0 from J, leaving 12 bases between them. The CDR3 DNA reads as TGTGCCAGCAGCAAGGACGGTTTTAGCAATCAGCCCCAGCATTTT. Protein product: CASSKDGFSNQPQHF.

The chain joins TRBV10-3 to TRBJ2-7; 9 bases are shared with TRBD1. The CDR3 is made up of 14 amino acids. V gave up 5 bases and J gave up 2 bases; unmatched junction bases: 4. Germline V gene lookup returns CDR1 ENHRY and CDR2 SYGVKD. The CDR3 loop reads CAISRRTGAYEQYF. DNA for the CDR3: TGTGCCATCAGTAGAAGGACAGGGGCCTACGAGCAGTACTTC.

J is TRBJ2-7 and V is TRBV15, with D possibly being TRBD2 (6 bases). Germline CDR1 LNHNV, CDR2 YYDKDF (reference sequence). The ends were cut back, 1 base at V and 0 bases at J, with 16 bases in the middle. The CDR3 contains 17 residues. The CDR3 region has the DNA TGTGCCACCAGCAGAGGACTGGAGGGACCCCTCTCCTACGAGCAGTACTTC. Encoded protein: CATSRGLEGPLSYEQYF.

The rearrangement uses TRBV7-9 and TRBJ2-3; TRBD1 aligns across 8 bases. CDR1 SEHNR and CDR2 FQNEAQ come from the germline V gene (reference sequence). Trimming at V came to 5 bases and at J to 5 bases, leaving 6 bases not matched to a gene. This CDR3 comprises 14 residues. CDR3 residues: CASSPDRGRDTQYF. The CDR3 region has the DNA TGTGCCAGCAGCCCAGACAGGGGAAGAGATACGCAGTATTTT.